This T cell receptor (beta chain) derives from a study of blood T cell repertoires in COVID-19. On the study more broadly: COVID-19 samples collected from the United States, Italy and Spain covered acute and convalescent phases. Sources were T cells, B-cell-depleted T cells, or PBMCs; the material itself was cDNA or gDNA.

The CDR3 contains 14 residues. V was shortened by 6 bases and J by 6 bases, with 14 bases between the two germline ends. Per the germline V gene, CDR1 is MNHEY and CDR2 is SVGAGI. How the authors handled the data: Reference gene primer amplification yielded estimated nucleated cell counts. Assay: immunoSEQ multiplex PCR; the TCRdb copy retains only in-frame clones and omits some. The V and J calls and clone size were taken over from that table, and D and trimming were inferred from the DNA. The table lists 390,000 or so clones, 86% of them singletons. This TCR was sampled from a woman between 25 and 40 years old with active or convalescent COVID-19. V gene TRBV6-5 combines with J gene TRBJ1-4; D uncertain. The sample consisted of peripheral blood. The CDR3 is CASRTRIFDEKLFF. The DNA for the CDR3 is TGTGCCAGCAGAACCAGGATATTTGATGAAAAACTGTTTTTT.